These 23 T cell receptor beta chains originate from one sample sequenced in a study of human T cells and chemical hapten exposure. Time point denoted: pre-sensitization, week 0. The treatment denotes: therapeutic diphenylcyclopropenone sensitization with weekly scalp DPC. Via MiXCR, TCRdb re-called the RACE reads, giving one row per CDR3 protein. The sample includes over 300,000 distinct CDR3 sequences, 5.1% seen only once; the top ten take around 2.6%. The sequencing used whole blood, collected in connection with sensitization to the hapten diphenylcyclopropenone (DPC). The origin of the receptors is a woman aged 50 to 60 with alopecia areata. Some clones in this sample may be carry-over from other donors' samples.

This clonotype was detected many times. The chain is built from TRBV29-1 and TRBJ2-2; 8 bases line up with TRBD1. The germline V gene encodes CDR1 SQVTM and CDR2 ANQGSEA. This CDR3 has 16 residues. J gave up 1 base and V 4 bases, and 8 bases lay outside the gene matches. The CDR3 DNA is TGCAGCGTTGCGTCGGACAGGGACTGGAACACCGGGGAGCTGTTTTTT. This gives the protein CSVASDRDWNTGELFF.

This clonotype was seen ten or more times. This chain connects TRBV7-2 to TRBJ2-7; 11 bases fit TRBD2. V gave up 5 bases and J gave up 2 bases; unmatched junction bases: 11. CDR1 SGHTA and CDR2 FQGNSA come from the germline V gene. The CDR3 has 17 amino acids. The CDR3 protein is CASSRFIGLAGAYEQYF. In nucleotides, the CDR3 is TGTGCCAGCAGCCGATTTATCGGACTAGCGGGTGCCTACGAGCAGTACTTC.

At least ten counts were recorded for this clonotype. The gene calls are TRBV18 and TRBJ2-7, with 12 positions matching TRBD2. This CDR3 contains 15 residues. CDR1 and CDR2 (germline): KGHSH, LQKENI. J was trimmed by 7 bases and V by 2 bases; bases with no gene match: 6. CDR3 protein: CASSPGSGLAGEQYF. The CDR3 nucleotides are TGTGCCAGCTCACCAGGGTCCGGACTAGCGGGGGAGCAGTACTTC.

This clonotype was recorded many times. V is TRBV10-3 and J is TRBJ2-1; D is possibly TRBD1 (6 bases). Germline V gene data show CDR1 as ENHRY and CDR2 as SYGVKD. Deletions cut 8 bases from V and 6 bases from J, with 8 bases between. The CDR3 loop spans 11 amino acids. CDR3 bases: TGTGCCATCGGACAGTTCAATGAGCAGTTCTTC. Translating it yields CAIGQFNEQFF.

This clonotype occurred many times. This chain links TRBV6-5 with TRBJ2-7; TRBD2 agrees at 7 bases. Trimming at V came to 5 bases and at J to 0 bases, leaving 7 bases not matched to a gene. The germline V gene has CDR1 MNHEY and CDR2 SVGAGI. This CDR3 spans 15 amino acids. DNA of the CDR3: TGTGCCAGCAGTAGAGGACTAGGGAGCTCCTACGAGCAGTACTTC. This gives the protein CASSRGLGSSYEQYF.

The chain couples TRBV3-1 to TRBJ1-2; no definite D call. Germline V gene sequence: CDR1 LGHDT, CDR2 YNNKEL (reference sequence). This CDR3 contains 14 residues. The ends were cut back, 4 bases at V and 2 bases at J, with 11 bases in the middle. Written as DNA, the CDR3 is TGTGCCAGCAGCCTCACAAGAAACAACTATGGCTACACCTTC. Its translation is CASSLTRNNYGYTF. The whole variable domain, filled in from reference TRBV3-1 and TRBJ1-2, reads DTAVSQTPKYLVTQMGNDKSIKCEQNLGHDTMYWYKQDSKKFLKIMFSYNNKELIINETVPNRFSPKSPDKAHLNLHINSLELGDSAVYFCASSLTRNNYGYTFGSGTRLTVV.

This clonotype showed up many times. This rearrangement joins TRBV2 to TRBJ2-3; 9 bases fit TRBD2. The J segment lost 0 bases and the V segment lost 4 bases, leaving 8 bases of the junction unmatched. The V gene's germline CDR1 is SNHLY and CDR2 FYNNEI. CDR3 length equals 17 residues. DNA for the CDR3: TGTGCCAGCAGTGTAGTAGCGGGGGTTACTAGCACAGATACGCAGTATTTT. This encodes CASSVVAGVTSTDTQYF.

This clonotype was seen only a few times. The chain carries TRBV12-3 or TRBV12-4 and TRBJ2-1; TRBD2 matches 7 bases. The CDR3 extends over 17 amino acids. Unmatched junction bases numbered 19, after V lost 5 bases and J lost 9 bases. CDR3: CASSPPMGTGREGEQFF. The CDR3 coding sequence is TGTGCCAGCAGTCCGCCGATGGGGACGGGGAGGGAAGGTGAGCAGTTCTTC.

V gene TRBV7-9 combines with J gene TRBJ2-7; maybe TRBD2 (6 bases). CDR1 and CDR2 from the germline V gene are SEHNR and FQNEAQ (reference sequence). Trimming removed 5 bases from V and 7 bases from J, with 18 bases in between. The CDR3 extends over 14 amino acids. The CDR3 loop is CASSAGLQLREQYF. CDR3 bases: TGTGCCAGCAGCGCAGGACTACAACTACGGGAGCAGTACTTC.

In this sample, this clonotype turned up many times. V and J are TRBV4-2 and TRBJ2-5; D is possibly TRBD2 (6 bases). CDR1 and CDR2 from the germline V gene are LGHNA and YNFKEQ. The CDR3 totals 15 residues. V was trimmed by 0 bases and J by 5 bases, leaving 13 bases between them. CDR3 in DNA: TGTGCCAGCAGCCAAGATCGGGGGTACATTGAGACCCAGTACTTC. This gives the protein CASSQDRGYIETQYF.

This chain connects TRBV5-1 to TRBJ1-6; D is undetermined. This CDR3 has 14 residues. CDR1 is SGHRS and CDR2 is YFSETQ in the germline V gene. Trimming shortened V by 1 base and J by 5 bases, and 7 bases separated the two germline ends. The CDR3 DNA follows: TGCGCCAGCAGCTTGACTAGGCATAATTCACCCCTCCACTTT. Translation: CASSLTRHNSPLHF.

J is TRBJ2-3 and V is TRBV9; TRBD2 might be the D (5 bases). Trimming shortened V by 0 bases and J by 8 bases, and 10 bases separated the two germline ends. From germline, CDR1 is SGDLS and CDR2 YYNGEE. The CDR3 length is 13 residues. The CDR3 is CASSVDGIGTQYF. CDR3 DNA sequence: TGTGCCAGCAGCGTAGACGGGATAGGTACGCAGTATTTT.

Comments on this clonotype: This may stem from a read error, because a much larger clone lies one nucleotide away. As the CDR3 is not closed by the conserved phenylalanine or tryptophan, this likely results from a read error. The chain couples TRBV4-1 to TRBJ1-6; no reliable D call. CDR1 MGHRA and CDR2 YSYEKL come from the germline V gene. V dropped 3 bases and J dropped 7 bases, with 4 bases sitting between them. This CDR3 is built from 12 residues. CDR3 region: CASSHGNSPLHL. The CDR3 nucleotides read TGCGCCAGCAGCCACGGGAATTCACCCCTCCACCTT.

This chain's CDR3 is CASGTRTGNQPQHF. The CDR3 bases are TGTGCTAGTGGGACTCGGACGGGGAATCAGCCCCAGCATTTT. The chain links TRBV12-5 to TRBJ1-5, with D unclear. V was shortened by 6 bases and J by 4 bases, with 13 bases between the two germline ends. The CDR3 extends over 14 amino acids. The germline CDR1 and CDR2 sequences are LGHNT and FRNRAP. The full variable domain, rest sourced from reference TRBV12-5 and TRBJ1-5, is DARVTQTPRHKVTEMGQEVTMRCQPILGHNTVFWYRQTMMQGLELLAYFRNRAPLDDSGMPKDRFSAEMPDATLATLKIQPSEPRDSAVYFCASGTRTGNQPQHFGDGTRLSIL.

This clonotype appeared a few times. The chain joins TRBV12-3 or TRBV12-4 to TRBJ2-7; the D gene is possibly TRBD2 (6 bases). The CDR3 has 12 amino acids. V lost 3 bases and J lost 6, with 9 bases in between. The CDR3 region is CASSFGGREQYF. CDR3 nucleotides: TGTGCCAGCAGTTTCGGGGGTCGCGAGCAGTACTTC.

The sample holds many counts of this clonotype. The chain employs TRBV27 and TRBJ1-5, with 8 bases aligning to TRBD1. V was pared by 4 bases and J by 4 bases, with 0 bases of the junction left unmatched. The germline V gene encodes CDR1 MNHEY and CDR2 SMNVEV (reference sequence). There are 13 residues in the CDR3. The CDR3 loop is CASSYRGNQPQHF. In DNA, the CDR3 is TGTGCCAGCAGTTACAGGGGGAATCAGCCCCAGCATTTT.

The table lists this clonotype with many counts. This chain uses TRBV29-1 with TRBJ2-1, with unresolved D. The length of the CDR3 is 12 residues. Germline-derived CDR1 and CDR2 are SQVTM and ANQGSEA. CDR3 nucleotides: TGCACTACCAAGTCCGGTCACAATGAGCAGTTCTTC. Its protein is CTTKSGHNEQFF.

This clonotype has a handful of counts. The chain carries TRBV7-2 and TRBJ2-3, with D possibly matching TRBD2 (6 bases). This CDR3 comprises 17 residues. V lost 1 base, J lost 3 bases, and 17 bases lay in between. The germline V gene encodes CDR1 SGHTA and CDR2 FQGNSA. This CDR3 is CASSLGVLTGTTDTQYF. The CDR3 region has the DNA TGTGCCAGCAGCTTAGGGGTCCTGACGGGGACTACAGATACGCAGTATTTT.

This clonotype was counted ten times or more. This chain uses TRBV28 with TRBJ2-7; D unresolved. Germline V gene lookup returns CDR1 MDHEN and CDR2 SYDVKM. Trimming stripped 5 bases from V and 0 bases from J, with 5 bases between. The CDR3 has 12 amino acids. The CDR3 sequence is CASSDTSYEQYF. CDR3 in DNA: TGTGCCAGCAGTGACACCTCCTACGAGCAGTACTTC.

This clonotype showed up just a few times. The chain employs TRBV4-3 and TRBJ1-3; TRBD1 aligns across 7 bases. Germline CDR1 reads LGHNA; CDR2 reads YSLEER. The CDR3 is 16 amino acids. The V segment lost 0 bases and the J segment 0 bases; nucleotides outside the gene matches: 2. The CDR3 bases are TGCGCCAGCAGCCAAGATGGGACAGCCTCTGGAAACACCATATATTTT. This gives the protein CASSQDGTASGNTIYF.

This clonotype was recorded many times. The chain has TRBV5-1 and TRBJ2-3; D is possibly TRBD2 (6 bases). Germline V CDR1 and CDR2: SGHRS, YFSETQ. This CDR3 comprises 15 residues. Deletions cut 4 bases from V and 5 bases from J, with 17 bases between. Here the CDR3 DNA reads TGCGCCAGCAGCCGGGAGATTCGAGATCTAGATACGCAGTATTTT. Translated: CASSREIRDLDTQYF.

In this sample, this clonotype turned up a few times. The chain combines TRBV10-3 with TRBJ1-5, with D possibly TRBD1 on 5 matching bases. Germline V lookup: CDR1 ENHRY, CDR2 SYGVKD. The CDR3 has 18 residues. V lost 3 bases and J 0 bases, leaving 18 bases between the germline ends. In nucleotides, the CDR3 is TGTGCCATCAGTGACCCCCCTCGGCGGGGCTATAGCAATCAGCCCCAGCATTTT. Its translation: CAISDPPRRGYSNQPQHF.

This clonotype was counted at least ten times. J is TRBJ1-5 and V is TRBV6-5; tentatively, D is TRBD1 (6 bases). From germline, CDR1 is MNHEY and CDR2 SVGAGI. This CDR3 has 15 amino acids. Trimming stripped 4 bases from V and 2 bases from J, with 12 bases between. This CDR3 is CASSSTGARNQPQHF. The CDR3 DNA reads TGTGCCAGCAGTTCTACGGGGGCGCGCAATCAGCCCCAGCATTTT.